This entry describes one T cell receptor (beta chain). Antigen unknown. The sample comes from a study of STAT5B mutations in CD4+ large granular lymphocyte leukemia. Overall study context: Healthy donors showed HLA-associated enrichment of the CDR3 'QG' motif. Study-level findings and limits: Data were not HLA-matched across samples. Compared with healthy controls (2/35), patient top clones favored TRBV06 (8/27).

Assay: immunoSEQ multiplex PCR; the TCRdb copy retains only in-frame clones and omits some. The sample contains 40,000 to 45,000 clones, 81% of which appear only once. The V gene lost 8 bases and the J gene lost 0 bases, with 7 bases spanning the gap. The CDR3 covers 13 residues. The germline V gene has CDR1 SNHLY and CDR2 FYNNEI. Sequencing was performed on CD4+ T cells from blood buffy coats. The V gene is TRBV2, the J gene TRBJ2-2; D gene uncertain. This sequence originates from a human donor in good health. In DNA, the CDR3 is TGTGCCAGCGCCTTTGCGAACACCGGGGAGCTGTTTTTT. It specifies CASAFANTGELFF.